Presented here are 8 T cell receptor beta chains from one specimen sequenced in a study of blood T cell repertoires in COVID-19. Here immunoSEQ multiplex PCR was the method, and the copy in TCRdb shows in-frame clones only, minus some. The table lists 44,000 or so clones, about 83% of them singletons. Sequences were obtained from peripheral blood. These receptor sequences come from a man of 80 years or more in a cohort sampled during active COVID-19.

V usage is TRBV7-2 and J usage is TRBJ1-5; possibly TRBD1 for D (5 bases). V was clipped by 5 bases and J by 5 bases, with 13 bases between them. Germline V gives CDR1 SGHTA, CDR2 FQGNSA. This CDR3 has 14 amino acids. The CDR3 sequence is CASSPQGRHQPQHF. CDR3 in DNA: TGTGCCAGCAGCCCCCAGGGCAGGCATCAGCCCCAGCATTTT.

The chain is built from TRBV30 and TRBJ1-5; the match to TRBD1 covers 7 bases. CDR3 size: 15 residues. With 2 bases clipped from V and 3 bases from J, the junction kept 7 bases outside the gene matches. The V gene's germline CDR1 is GTSNPN and CDR2 SVGIG (reference sequence). The CDR3 sequence is CAWSHFGTVNQPQHF. The CDR3 DNA is TGTGCCTGGAGTCACTTCGGGACAGTCAATCAGCCCCAGCATTTT.

The V and J genes are TRBV5-1 and TRBJ2-4; TRBD1 matches 7 bases. V dropped 2 bases and J dropped 6; count of bases not matched to a gene: 8. Germline lookup yields CDR1 SGHRS and CDR2 YFSETQ. CDR3 size: 15 residues. The CDR3 loop reads CASSLPGTEGNIQYF. CDR3 sequence (DNA): TGCGCCAGCAGCTTACCCGGGACAGAGGGAAACATTCAGTACTTC.

This chain uses TRBV3-1 (or the pseudogene TRBV3-2) with TRBJ1-5, with a possible D match to TRBD1 (5 bases). The germline CDR1 and CDR2 sequences are LGHDT and YNNKEL (reference sequence). V was trimmed by 1 base and J by 7 bases, leaving 11 bases between them. The CDR3 has 14 amino acids. Written as DNA, the CDR3 is TGTGCCAGCAGCCAAGGTAGGGGATCCCAGCCCCAGCATTTT. Translated, it gives CASSQGRGSQPQHF.

This clone occurred a few times. The gene calls are TRBV21-1 and TRBJ1-2; the table's D call of TRBD1 was not tested on the DNA. TRBV21-1 is a pseudogene. The CDR3 sequence is 11 residues long. CDR3 nucleotide sequence: TGTGCCAGACCGACAGGGAATGGCTACACCTTC. Translating it yields CARPTGNGYTF.

The V and J genes are TRBV7-3 and TRBJ2-2; 13 nucleotides agree with TRBD2. There are 18 residues in the CDR3. In germline, CDR1 is SGHTA, CDR2 FQGTGA. With 5 bases clipped from V and 0 bases from J, the junction kept 6 bases outside the gene matches. The CDR3 DNA is TGTGCCAGCAGCAGACTAGCGGGGGGCAGTACGAACACCGGGGAGCTGTTTTTT. Translation: CASSRLAGGSTNTGELFF. Together with reference TRBV7-3 and TRBJ2-2, the CDR3 gives the full variable domain: GAGVSQTPSNKVTEKGKYVELRCDPISGHTALYWYRQSLGQGPEFLIYFQGTGAADDSGLPNDRFFAVRPEGSVSTLKIQRTERGDSAVYLCASSRLAGGSTNTGELFFGEGSRLTVL.

The rearrangement uses TRBV24-1 and TRBJ2-7; 11 bases agree with TRBD1. Germline values: CDR1 KGHDR, CDR2 SFDVKD. With V trimmed by 3 bases and J by 2 bases, 2 bases remained unmatched. The CDR3 has 15 amino acids. This CDR3 is CATSDPGQGAYEQYF. CDR3 bases: TGTGCCACCAGTGATCCGGGACAGGGGGCCTACGAGCAGTACTTC.

This chain uses TRBV11-2 with TRBJ2-1; TRBD2 matches 10 bases. Germline CDR1 and CDR2: SGHAT and FQNNGV. J gave up 8 bases and V 2 bases, and 12 bases lay outside the gene matches. The CDR3 totals 17 residues. In nucleotides, the CDR3 is TGTGCCAGCAGCTTAAGGTCTAGCGGGAGCCTTGCGGATGAGCAGTTCTTC. Protein: CASSLRSSGSLADEQFF.